This entry lists 32 T cell receptor beta chains sequenced from one sample in a study of T cell repertoires in cytomegalovirus infection. A single record per CDR3 protein comes from TCRdb applying MiXCR to the reads. The repertoire holds about 160,000 distinct CDR3 sequences, with about 20% as singletons. These TCRs' antigens remain unknown. The sample here was CD8+ T cells from cultured PBMCs, taken from culture after CMV antigen stimulation. All receptors derive from a human donor in good health (CMV status not recorded). Some clones in this sample may be carry-over from other donors' samples.

The rearrangement uses TRBV7-2 and TRBJ2-1; perhaps TRBD1 as D (6 bases). The CDR3 runs 15 residues. Germline assignment: CDR1 SGHTA and CDR2 FQGNSA. Trimming stripped 1 base from V and 7 bases from J, with 14 bases between. The CDR3 DNA reads as TGTGCCAGCAGCTTAGTTTCAGGGGTTGGGAATGAGCAGTTCTTC. Residues: CASSLVSGVGNEQFF.

The J gene is TRBJ2-1, the V gene TRBV7-8, with 15 nucleotides matching TRBD2. CDR1 is SGHVS, CDR2 FQNEAQ, per germline. The junction had 8 bases not matched to a gene; V was cut back by 5 bases and J by 6 bases. This CDR3 is 17 amino acids long. CDR3 in amino acids: CASSPRTSGGDGNEQFF. The CDR3 bases are TGTGCCAGCAGCCCACGGACTAGCGGGGGGGATGGCAATGAGCAGTTCTTC.

This clonotype was detected many times. V and J are TRBV11-2 and TRBJ2-2; D call uncertain. The germline CDR1 and CDR2 sequences are SGHAT and FQNNGV. The V gene lost 0 bases and the J gene lost 5 bases, with 4 bases spanning the gap. The CDR3 consists of 13 residues. The DNA for the CDR3 is TGTGCCAGCAGCTTAGATTTTACCGGGGAGCTGTTTTTT. It codes for CASSLDFTGELFF.

The chain uses TRBV10-3 and TRBJ1-6; D is unclear. Between the trimmed V and J ends, which lost 0 bases and 6 bases, there was a span of 6 bases. The germline V gene encodes CDR1 ENHRY and CDR2 SYGVKD. There are 14 residues in the CDR3. CDR3 loop: CAISESGTNSPLHF. CDR3 nucleotide sequence: TGTGCCATCAGTGAGTCTGGCACTAATTCACCCCTCCACTTT.

The chain joins TRBV7-6 to TRBJ2-7; D is perhaps TRBD2 (8 bases). Germline V gives CDR1 SGHVS, CDR2 FNYEAQ. CDR3 length: 16 amino acids. The V and J ends lost 4 bases and 0 bases respectively, with 16 bases between them. The DNA of the CDR3 is TGTGCCAGCAGCTCCCGTAGCGGGGACAGCTCCTACGAGCAGTACTTC. It is translated as CASSSRSGDSSYEQYF.

This chain joins TRBV7-2 and TRBJ2-1; unclear D gene. The germline V gene encodes CDR1 SGHTA and CDR2 FQGNSA. The ends were cut back, 2 bases at V and 9 bases at J, with 8 bases in the middle. The CDR3 spans 12 residues. The CDR3 spells CASSLPITEQFF. In nucleotides, the CDR3 is TGTGCCAGCAGCTTACCTATTACTGAGCAGTTCTTC.

The chain employs TRBV7-9 and TRBJ1-1, with D uncertain. V was pared by 3 bases and J by 3 bases, with 11 bases between. The CDR3 runs 14 residues. The germline gives CDR1 SEHNR, CDR2 FQNEAQ (reference sequence). The CDR3 loop reads CASSFKGWDTEAFF. The CDR3 region has the DNA TGTGCCAGCAGCTTCAAGGGATGGGACACTGAAGCTTTCTTT. Using reference TRBV7-9 and TRBJ1-1 for the parts outside the CDR3, the full variable domain is DTGVSQNPRHKITKRGQNVTFRCDPISEHNRLYWYRQTLGQGPEFLTYFQNEAQLEKSRLLSDRFSAERPKGSFSTLEIQRTEQGDSAMYLCASSFKGWDTEAFFGQGTRLTVV.

The V gene is TRBV7-8, the J gene TRBJ2-7; TRBD1 agrees at 8 bases. The germline CDR1 and CDR2 sequences are SGHVS and FQNEAQ. The CDR3 consists of 17 residues. The J segment lost 2 bases and the V segment lost 3 bases, leaving 12 bases of the junction unmatched. CDR3 sequence reads: CASSFGTGYTGPYEQYF. DNA for the CDR3: TGTGCCAGCAGCTTTGGGACAGGTTATACAGGCCCCTACGAGCAGTACTTC. Supplemented by reference TRBV7-8 and TRBJ2-7, the full variable domain reads GAGVSQSPRYKVAKRGQDVALRCDPISGHVSLFWYQQALGQGPEFLTYFQNEAQLDKSGLPSDRFFAERPEGSVSTLKIQRTQQEDSAVYLCASSFGTGYTGPYEQYFGPGTRLTVT.

Concerning this clonotype: At one of its ends the junction is not consistent with the germline gene, which may arise from a read error. J is TRBJ1-2 and V is TRBV5-6, with D unclear. Germline lookup yields CDR1 SGHDT and CDR2 YYEEEE. The CDR3 has 14 amino acids. CDR3 sequence (DNA): TGTACCAGCAGTCCTAGGCACACCCGCTATGGCTACACCTTC. Protein: CTSSPRHTRYGYTF.

Only a few counts were recorded for this clonotype. V is TRBV4-1 and J is TRBJ2-1, with D perhaps matching TRBD1 (6 bases). Trimming left V 1 base short and J 1 base short, with 14 bases between. CDR3 length equals 17 residues. Germline lookup yields CDR1 MGHRA and CDR2 YSYEKL. The chain's CDR3 is CASSQAPGQGSYNEQFF. The CDR3 DNA reads TGCGCCAGCAGCCAAGCCCCAGGGCAGGGGTCCTACAATGAGCAGTTCTTC.

This clonotype was found a few times. The CDR3 nucleotides read TGTGCCAGCAGCGCGGAGACAGGCGGGCACACTGAAGCTTTCTTT. Amino acids: CASSAETGGHTEAFF. The rearrangement joins TRBV5-6 to TRBJ1-1, with TRBD1 as a possible D gene (6 bases). CDR3 size: 15 residues. The V end was cut by 4 bases, the J end by 3 bases, with 16 bases between. Germline V CDR1 and CDR2: SGHDT, YYEEEE.

This clonotype appeared a few times. This chain links TRBV15 with TRBJ2-3, with 10 bases lining up with TRBD2. From germline, CDR1 is LNHNV and CDR2 YYDKDF (reference sequence). J gave up 4 bases and V 3 bases, and 7 bases lay outside the gene matches. The CDR3 is 16 amino acids. The CDR3 loop reads CATSRASGGGADTQYF. DNA for the CDR3: TGTGCCACCAGCAGGGCTAGCGGGGGCGGAGCAGATACGCAGTATTTT.

This clonotype was seen a handful of times. The chain combines TRBV7-2 with TRBJ1-5, with TRBD1 matching over 12 bases. Unmatched junction bases numbered 5, after V lost 4 bases and J lost 1 base. The germline V gene has CDR1 SGHTA and CDR2 FQGNSA. The CDR3 spans 17 residues. CDR3 nucleotide sequence: TGTGCCAGCAGCTCGGGACAGGGGGCGCGGAGCAATCAGCCCCAGCATTTT. Encoded protein: CASSSGQGARSNQPQHF.

The chain recombines TRBV7-6 with TRBJ2-2, with 10 bases that match TRBD1. In germline, CDR1 is SGHVS, CDR2 FNYEAQ. With 5 bases clipped from V and 6 bases from J, the junction kept 9 bases outside the gene matches. This CDR3 region has 16 residues. In nucleotides, the CDR3 is TGTGCCAGCAGCCAGCAGACAGGGGGCGCCCCCGGGGAGCTGTTTTTT. Protein product: CASSQQTGGAPGELFF.

V is TRBV19 and J is TRBJ2-7; 11 bases line up with TRBD1. CDR3 length equals 15 residues. With V trimmed by 5 bases and J by 9 bases, 12 bases remained unmatched. Germline CDR1 is LNHDA and CDR2 is SQIVND (reference sequence). This CDR3 is CASSWGQGDLRAQYF. The CDR3 DNA reads TGTGCCAGTAGTTGGGGACAGGGGGACTTACGAGCGCAGTACTTC.

V and J are TRBV3-1 and TRBJ1-1, with D perhaps matching TRBD1 (5 bases). From germline, CDR1 is LGHDT and CDR2 YNNKEL (reference sequence). The CDR3 loop spans 18 amino acids. V shed 0 bases and J shed 3 bases, with 20 bases lying between them. The CDR3, as DNA: TGTGCCAGCAGCCAAGATGGGGCAGGGTGGGTCGTGGACACTGAAGCTTTCTTT. Residues: CASSQDGAGWVVDTEAFF.

The J gene is TRBJ1-2, the V gene TRBV4-1, with 7 bases identical to TRBD1. Trimming cost V 4 bases and J 1 base; bases outside gene matches: 6. The CDR3 runs 15 residues. Germline lookup yields CDR1 MGHRA and CDR2 YSYEKL. The CDR3 sequence: CASSRGTDLNYGYTF. CDR3 sequence (DNA): TGCGCCAGCAGCCGCGGGACAGACCTTAACTATGGCTACACCTTC.

The chain combines TRBV6-8 with TRBJ1-2; tentatively, D is TRBD1 (5 bases). Per the germline V gene, CDR1 is MNHGY and CDR2 is SAAAGT. With 5 bases removed from V and 2 bases from J, the gap between germline ends came to 15 bases. There are 15 residues in the CDR3. CDR3 bases: TGTGCCAGCAGTACCGACAGCAATCCAAACTATGGCTACACCTTC. Protein sequence: CASSTDSNPNYGYTF.

V is TRBV6-6 and J is TRBJ2-5, with a tentative D call TRBD2 (6 bases). Germline values: CDR1 MNHNY, CDR2 SVGAGI (reference sequence). Between the trimmed V and J ends, which lost 2 bases and 5 bases, there was a span of 12 bases. The CDR3 spans 14 residues. CDR3 sequence reads: CASSYPGTGETQYF. The CDR3 DNA follows: TGTGCCAGCAGTTACCCAGGGACTGGGGAGACCCAGTACTTC.

This chain links TRBV20-1 with TRBJ1-3; D ambiguous. The V gene's germline CDR1 is DFQATT and CDR2 SNEGSKA (reference sequence). This CDR3 has 14 amino acids. V lost 7 bases and J lost 0, with 13 bases in between. The chain's CDR3 is CSVEPRSSGNTIYF. The DNA for the CDR3 is TGCAGTGTTGAGCCCCGGTCCTCTGGAAACACCATATATTTT.

The chain joins TRBV11-2 to TRBJ2-2, with D possibly TRBD1 on 7 matching bases. Germline lookup yields CDR1 SGHAT and CDR2 FQNNGV. The CDR3 consists of 16 residues. The V end was cut by 7 bases, the J end by 2 bases, with 17 bases between. CDR3 coding DNA: TGTGCCAGCACCCTCAGGAGGGGGCTCAACACCGGGGAGCTGTTTTTT. Encoded protein: CASTLRRGLNTGELFF.

This clonotype came up a few times. The chain combines TRBV27 with TRBJ2-7; 7 nucleotides line up with TRBD2. The CDR3 sequence is 16 residues long. Germline values: CDR1 MNHEY, CDR2 SMNVEV (reference sequence). J was trimmed by 4 bases and V by 5 bases; bases with no gene match: 14. The CDR3 loop reads CASSLPTSHKLYEQYF. The CDR3 DNA reads TGTGCCAGCAGTCTACCGACTAGCCACAAATTATACGAGCAGTACTTC.

The chain has TRBV6-6 and TRBJ1-1; D remains ambiguous. Per germline, CDR1 MNHNY and CDR2 SVGAGI (reference sequence). The CDR3 is 14 residues long. The germline V and J ends were trimmed by 2 bases and 0 bases, with 7 bases remaining between them. CDR3: CASSYLWVNTEAFF. In DNA, the CDR3 is TGTGCCAGCAGTTACCTTTGGGTGAACACTGAAGCTTTCTTT.

This sequence joins TRBV7-2 and TRBJ2-7; D gene uncertain. Trimming removed 1 base from V and 9 bases from J, with 13 bases in between. CDR1 is SGHTA, CDR2 FQGNSA, per germline. The CDR3 length is 13 residues. The CDR3 loop reads CASSLEFLGRQYF. The CDR3 DNA reads TGTGCCAGCAGCTTAGAGTTCCTCGGCAGGCAGTACTTC.

On this clonotype itself: As the CDR3 is not closed by the conserved phenylalanine or tryptophan, this likely results from a read error. V gene TRBV9 combines with J gene TRBJ2-7, with D maybe TRBD1 (5 bases). Trimming took off 0 bases at V and 3 bases at J, with 10 bases between the two ends. Per germline, CDR1 SGDLS and CDR2 YYNGEE. This CDR3 has 14 residues. DNA of the CDR3: TGTGCCAGCAGCGTAGGGGGCGTCGGCTACGAGCAGTACTTA. This translates into CASSVGGVGYEQYL.

The gene calls are TRBV7-6 and TRBJ1-1; D is undetermined. Germline CDR1 and CDR2: SGHVS and FNYEAQ. This CDR3 spans 17 amino acids. Trimming pared 8 bases from V and 0 bases from J, leaving 22 bases between. CDR3 protein: CASAQKVLGNMNTEAFF. In nucleotides, the CDR3 is TGTGCCAGCGCTCAAAAGGTTTTGGGGAATATGAACACTGAAGCTTTCTTT.

This clonotype was observed once. The genes are TRBV7-2 and TRBJ1-2; maybe TRBD1 (6 bases). The CDR3 consists of 14 residues. Germline loops: CDR1 SGHTA, CDR2 FQGNSA. Trimming shortened V by 6 bases and J by 5 bases, and 16 bases separated the two germline ends. CDR3 sequence: CASSTGIGSYGYTF. CDR3 DNA sequence: TGTGCCAGCAGTACAGGGATTGGAAGTTATGGCTACACCTTC.

This clonotype was seen a handful of times. The rearrangement joins TRBV6-2 or TRBV6-3 to TRBJ1-2; the D gene is possibly TRBD1 (5 bases). Trimming took off 8 bases at V and 4 bases at J, with 14 bases between the two ends. The germline CDR1 and CDR2 sequences are MNHEY and SVGEGT. The CDR3 sequence is 13 residues long. CDR3 sequence (DNA): TGTGCCAGCCGAATGGGACGGTCCTATGGCTACACCTTC. Translating it yields CASRMGRSYGYTF.

The V gene is TRBV6-1, the J gene TRBJ2-2; 7 bases are shared with TRBD1. Unmatched junction bases numbered 6, after V lost 5 bases and J lost 6 bases. CDR1 is MNHNS and CDR2 is SASEGT in the germline V gene. CDR3 length: 14 amino acids. CDR3 sequence: CASSSGTVPGELFF. The DNA of the CDR3 is TGTGCCAGCAGTTCGGGGACAGTTCCCGGGGAGCTGTTTTTT.

The chain joins TRBV18 to TRBJ1-5, with D perhaps TRBD1 (5 bases). Between the trimmed V and J ends, which lost 5 bases and 9 bases, there was a span of 20 bases. This CDR3 spans 15 amino acids. Per germline, CDR1 KGHSH and CDR2 LQKENI. DNA of the CDR3: TGTGCCAGCTCATACCGGGACTTACGAAGTCCGCCCCAGCATTTT. It specifies CASSYRDLRSPPQHF.

CDR3 DNA sequence: TGTGCCAGCAGCTCCCATAGTTCCGGGACAGGGGGACTAAATACGCAGTATTTT. Encoded protein: CASSSHSSGTGGLNTQYF. The V call is TRBV7-6, the J call TRBJ2-3; 11 bases are a match to TRBD1. This CDR3 spans 18 amino acids. Germline CDR1 is SGHVS and CDR2 is FNYEAQ. After removal of 4 bases from V and 7 bases from J, the junction contained 16 bases not matched to a gene. The whole variable domain, remainder taken from reference TRBV7-6 and TRBJ2-3, is GAGVSQSPRYKVTKRGQDVALRCDPISGHVSLYWYRQALGQGPEFLTYFNYEAQQDKSGLPNDRFSAERPEGSISTLTIQRTEQRDSAMYRCASSSHSSGTGGLNTQYFGPGTRLTVL.

Turning to this clonotype: Given a much more abundant clone one base away, this may be a read error. V and J are TRBV5-6 and TRBJ1-2; possible D gene TRBD1, 6 bases. Germline-derived CDR1 and CDR2 are SGHDT and YYEEEE. Trimming left V 6 bases short and J 5 bases short, with 14 bases between. This CDR3 region has 13 residues. CDR3 protein: CASTFTGKYGYTF. CDR3 bases: TGTGCCAGCACATTCACAGGGAAGTATGGCTACACCTTC.